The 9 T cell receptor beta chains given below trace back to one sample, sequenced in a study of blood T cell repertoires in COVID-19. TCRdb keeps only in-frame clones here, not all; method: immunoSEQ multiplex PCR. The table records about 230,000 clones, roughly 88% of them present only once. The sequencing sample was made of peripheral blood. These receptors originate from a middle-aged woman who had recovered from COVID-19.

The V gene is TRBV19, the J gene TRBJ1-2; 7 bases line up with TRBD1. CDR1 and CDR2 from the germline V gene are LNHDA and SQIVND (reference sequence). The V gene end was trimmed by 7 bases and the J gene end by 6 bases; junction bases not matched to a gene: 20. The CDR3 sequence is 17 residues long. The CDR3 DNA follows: TGTGCCAGTACCCCCGCCGACAGGGTCCCTGGGGGGAATGGCTACACCTTC. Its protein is CASTPADRVPGGNGYTF.

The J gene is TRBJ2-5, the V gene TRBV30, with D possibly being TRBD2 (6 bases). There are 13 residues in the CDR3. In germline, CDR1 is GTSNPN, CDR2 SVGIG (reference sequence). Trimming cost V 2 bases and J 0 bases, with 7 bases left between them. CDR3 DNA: TGTGCCTGGAGTCGCGGGAACCAAGAGACCCAGTACTTC. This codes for CAWSRGNQETQYF.

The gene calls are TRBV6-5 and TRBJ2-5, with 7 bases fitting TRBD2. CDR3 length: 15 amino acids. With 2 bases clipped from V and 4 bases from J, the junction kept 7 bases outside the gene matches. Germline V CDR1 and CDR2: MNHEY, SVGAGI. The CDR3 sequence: CASSYPGTIGETQYF. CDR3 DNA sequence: TGTGCCAGCAGTTACCCCGGGACTATAGGAGAGACCCAGTACTTC.

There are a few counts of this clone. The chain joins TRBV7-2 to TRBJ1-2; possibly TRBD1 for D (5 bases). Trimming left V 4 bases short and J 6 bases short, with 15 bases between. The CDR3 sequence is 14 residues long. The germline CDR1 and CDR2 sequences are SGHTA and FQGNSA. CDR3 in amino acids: CASSYTGVSDGYTF. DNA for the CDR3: TGTGCCAGCAGCTATACAGGAGTTTCGGATGGCTACACCTTC.

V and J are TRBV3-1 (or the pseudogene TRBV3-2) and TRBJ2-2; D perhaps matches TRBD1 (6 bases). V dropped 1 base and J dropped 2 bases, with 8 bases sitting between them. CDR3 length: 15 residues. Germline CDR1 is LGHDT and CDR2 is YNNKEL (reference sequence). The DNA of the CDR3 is TGTGCCAGCAGCCAAGGGACAGTTAACACCGGGGAGCTGTTTTTT. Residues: CASSQGTVNTGELFF.

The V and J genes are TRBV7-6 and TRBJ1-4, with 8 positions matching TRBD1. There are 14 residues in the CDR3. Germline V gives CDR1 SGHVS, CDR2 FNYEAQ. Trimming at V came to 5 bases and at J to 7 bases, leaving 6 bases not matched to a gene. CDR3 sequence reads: CASSQGQGGEKLFF. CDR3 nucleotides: TGTGCCAGCAGCCAAGGACAGGGAGGTGAAAAACTGTTTTTT.

CDR3 residues: CACSFSFNYGYTF. The DNA of the CDR3 is TGTGCCTGTAGCTTTTCCTTTAACTATGGCTACACCTTC. The chain is built from TRBV30 and TRBJ1-2, with D hard to call. V was clipped by 6 bases and J by 1 base, with 12 bases between them. The CDR3 loop spans 13 amino acids. Germline-derived CDR1 and CDR2 are GTSNPN and SVGIG (reference sequence).

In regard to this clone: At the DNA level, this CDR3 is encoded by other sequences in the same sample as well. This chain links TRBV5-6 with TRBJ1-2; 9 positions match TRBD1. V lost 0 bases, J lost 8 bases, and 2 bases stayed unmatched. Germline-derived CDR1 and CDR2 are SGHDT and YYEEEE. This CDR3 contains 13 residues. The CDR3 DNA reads TGTGCCAGCAGCTTGGGGACAGGGGTAGGCTACACCTTC. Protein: CASSLGTGVGYTF.

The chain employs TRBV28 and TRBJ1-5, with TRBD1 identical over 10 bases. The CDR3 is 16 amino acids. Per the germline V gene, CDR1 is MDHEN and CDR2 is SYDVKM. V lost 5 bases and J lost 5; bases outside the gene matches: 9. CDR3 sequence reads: CASSTFPGTGDQPQHF. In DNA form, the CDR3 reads TGTGCCAGCAGTACTTTTCCCGGGACAGGGGATCAGCCCCAGCATTTT.